This T cell receptor beta chain was profiled in a study of T cell changes during pregnancy in multiple sclerosis. J was trimmed by 6 bases and V by 5 bases; bases with no gene match: 8. This CDR3 comprises 15 residues. Per germline, CDR1 SEHNR and CDR2 FQNEAQ (reference sequence). Clones were read by immunoSEQ multiplex PCR, and TCRdb kept only the in-frame ones, dropping some. The sample gives around 70,000 clones, roughly 90% of which show up once; about 1.5% is in the top ten. This material consisted of peripheral blood, taken in the first trimester of pregnancy. This rearrangement joins TRBV7-9 to TRBJ2-7, with TRBD2 matching over 12 bases. The sequence came from a female donor in good health, enrolled as a control in a pregnancy study. CDR3: CASSPRTSGTLEQYF. CDR3 DNA sequence: TGTGCCAGCAGCCCCCGGACTAGCGGGACCCTCGAGCAGTACTTC.